What follows are 14 T cell receptor beta chains derived from one specimen sequenced in a study of blood T cell repertoires in COVID-19. Clones were sequenced by immunoSEQ multiplex PCR, and TCRdb holds only the in-frame ones, with some missing. The repertoire holds some 190,000 clones, with roughly 81% as singletons. Sequencing was carried out using peripheral blood. The source is a woman between 65 and 79 years old with active or convalescent COVID-19.

V usage is TRBV15 and J usage is TRBJ2-5, with D perhaps matching TRBD2 (5 bases). The CDR3 has 13 residues. Germline V CDR1 and CDR2: LNHNV, YYDKDF (reference sequence). V was clipped by 0 bases and J by 5 bases, with 7 bases between them. The CDR3 region is CATSRDTGETQYF. The CDR3 DNA follows: TGTGCCACCAGCAGAGATACGGGGGAGACCCAGTACTTC.

The chain combines TRBV3-1 (or the pseudogene TRBV3-2) with TRBJ1-1; possible D gene TRBD1, 5 bases. The CDR3 spans 13 residues. Per the germline V gene, CDR1 is LGHDT and CDR2 is YNNKEL (reference sequence). V lost 4 bases, J lost 7 bases, and 13 bases lay in between. In DNA, the CDR3 is TGTGCCAGCAGCCCGACCGGGGGGGTTGAAGCTTTCTTT. Protein: CASSPTGGVEAFF.

The chain couples TRBV3-1 (or the pseudogene TRBV3-2) to TRBJ2-7; D may be TRBD2 (5 bases). The CDR3 length is 13 residues. The V end lost 0 bases, the J end lost 7 bases, and 10 bases lay between the germline ends. The germline gives CDR1 LGHDT, CDR2 YNNKEL (reference sequence). CDR3 DNA sequence: TGTGCCAGCAGCCAAGATTTAGGCGGGGAGCAGTACTTC. Protein product: CASSQDLGGEQYF.

The rearrangement joins TRBV5-1 to TRBJ1-4; the D is unclear. The CDR3 runs to 16 residues. Germline V gene sequence: CDR1 SGHRS, CDR2 YFSETQ. V gave up 0 bases and J gave up 0 bases, with 9 bases separating them. CDR3 sequence reads: CASSLGTTATNEKLFF. The CDR3 DNA sequence: TGCGCCAGCAGCTTGGGTACAACAGCAACTAATGAAAAACTGTTTTTT. Together with reference TRBV5-1 and TRBJ1-4, the CDR3 gives the full variable domain: KAGVTQTPRYLIKTRGQQVTLSCSPISGHRSVSWYQQTPGQGLQFLFEYFSETQRNKGNFPGRFSGRQFSNSRSEMNVSTLELGDSALYLCASSLGTTATNEKLFFGSGTQLSVL.

The chain couples TRBV27 to TRBJ2-5; 9 positions match TRBD1. Germline values: CDR1 MNHEY, CDR2 SMNVEV (reference sequence). The CDR3 runs to 14 residues. The V segment lost 4 bases and the J segment 1 base; nucleotides outside the gene matches: 1. The CDR3 here is CASSWGQGQETQYF. CDR3 DNA: TGTGCCAGCAGTTGGGGACAGGGCCAAGAGACCCAGTACTTC.

The chain links TRBV5-1 to TRBJ2-3, with unresolved D. The length of the CDR3 is 13 residues. Between the trimmed V and J ends, which lost 1 base and 6 bases, there was a span of 9 bases. Germline V gene lookup returns CDR1 SGHRS and CDR2 YFSETQ. The CDR3 region is CASSLTQVDTQYF. For the CDR3, the DNA is TGCGCCAGCAGCTTGACGCAGGTTGATACGCAGTATTTT.

The V gene is TRBV30, the J gene TRBJ2-7; TRBD2 matches at 10 bases. CDR3 length: 15 residues. V shed 5 bases, J shed 4 bases, and the junction held 11 bases outside the gene matches. Germline lookup yields CDR1 GTSNPN and CDR2 SVGIG (reference sequence). CDR3 sequence: CAWGKPSGSIYEQYF. CDR3 DNA sequence: TGTGCCTGGGGAAAACCTAGCGGGAGTATTTACGAGCAGTACTTC.

The V call is TRBV5-1, the J call TRBJ1-3, with a possible D match to TRBD1 (5 bases). CDR1 and CDR2 (germline): SGHRS, YFSETQ. This CDR3 has 15 residues. Trimming took 4 bases from V and 2 from J, leaving 13 bases between them. CDR3 amino acids: CASSVQGIPGNTIYF. The CDR3 DNA sequence: TGCGCCAGCAGCGTCCAGGGCATCCCTGGAAACACCATATATTTT.

This chain joins TRBV7-6 and TRBJ2-2, with D perhaps TRBD1 (6 bases). V was cut by 2 bases and J by 2 bases, with 9 bases left in between. This CDR3 has 15 amino acids. Per germline, CDR1 SGHVS and CDR2 FNYEAQ. The CDR3 region has the DNA TGTGCCAGCAGCTTATTACAGGGCAACACCGGGGAGCTGTTTTTT. This gives the protein CASSLLQGNTGELFF.

This clone was recorded once. The V call is TRBV18, the J call TRBJ1-1, with 10 bases identical to TRBD1. This CDR3 has 16 residues. CDR1 and CDR2 (germline): KGHSH, LQKENI. Germline trimming cut 3 bases from V and 2 bases from J; bases unmatched to any gene: 6. The CDR3 reads CASSPGTGAPNTEAFF. The CDR3 coding sequence is TGTGCCAGCTCACCCGGGACAGGGGCCCCAAACACTGAAGCTTTCTTT.

The chain links TRBV14 to TRBJ2-7; D call uncertain. This CDR3 has 17 amino acids. Trimming cost V 0 bases and J 5 bases, with 20 bases left between them. Germline V gene sequence: CDR1 SGHDN, CDR2 FVKESK. The CDR3 loop reads CASSQDAPWQVTHEQYF. The DNA for the CDR3 is TGTGCCAGCAGCCAAGATGCCCCGTGGCAAGTAACACACGAGCAGTACTTC.

The rearrangement links TRBV7-3 to TRBJ1-1; D unresolved. The CDR3 runs to 14 residues. The V gene lost 5 bases and the J gene lost 5 bases, with 15 bases spanning the gap. The germline V gene encodes CDR1 SGHTA and CDR2 FQGTGA. As DNA, the CDR3 is TGTGCCAGCAGCAACTATGGGGAGGGAACTGAAGCTTTCTTT. It yields the protein CASSNYGEGTEAFF. Looking up the rest from reference TRBV7-3 and TRBJ1-1 gives the full variable domain: GAGVSQTPSNKVTEKGKYVELRCDPISGHTALYWYRQSLGQGPEFLIYFQGTGAADDSGLPNDRFFAVRPEGSVSTLKIQRTERGDSAVYLCASSNYGEGTEAFFGQGTRLTVV.

This chain joins TRBV7-3 and TRBJ2-7; 8 bases agree with TRBD2. CDR1 is SGHTA and CDR2 is FQGTGA in the germline V gene. The CDR3 contains 14 residues. V lost 5 bases to trimming and J lost 1 base; unmatched junction nucleotides: 4. CDR3 region: CASSPGTSSYEQYF. The DNA for the CDR3 is TGTGCCAGCAGCCCTGGGACTAGTTCCTACGAGCAGTACTTC.

This clone was observed once. The chain has TRBV11-1 and TRBJ2-1, with D perhaps TRBD1 (6 bases). CDR1 is SGHAT and CDR2 is FQDESV in the germline V gene (reference sequence). This CDR3 contains 16 residues. V was cut by 0 bases and J by 12 bases, with 21 bases left in between. The CDR3 reads CASSLARGQNYNRQFF. The DNA for the CDR3 is TGTGCCAGCAGCTTAGCTCGCGGACAGAATTACAATAGGCAGTTCTTC.